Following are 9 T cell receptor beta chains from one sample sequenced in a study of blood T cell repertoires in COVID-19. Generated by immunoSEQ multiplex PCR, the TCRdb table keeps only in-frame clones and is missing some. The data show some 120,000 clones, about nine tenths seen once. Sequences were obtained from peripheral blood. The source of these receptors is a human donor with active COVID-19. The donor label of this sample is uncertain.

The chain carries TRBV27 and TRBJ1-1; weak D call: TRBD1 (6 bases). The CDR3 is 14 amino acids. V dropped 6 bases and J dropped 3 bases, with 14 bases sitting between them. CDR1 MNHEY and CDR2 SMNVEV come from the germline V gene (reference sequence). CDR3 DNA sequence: TGTGCCAGCAGCCCCCGGGGGGGGCACACTGAAGCTTTCTTT. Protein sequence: CASSPRGGHTEAFF.

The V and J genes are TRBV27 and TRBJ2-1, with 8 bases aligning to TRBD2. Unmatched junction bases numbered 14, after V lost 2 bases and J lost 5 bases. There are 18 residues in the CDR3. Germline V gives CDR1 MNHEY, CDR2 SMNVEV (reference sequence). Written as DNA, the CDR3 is TGTGCCAGCAGTTTACCCACCCCTCTCGCGGGGGGCCACAATGAGCAGTTCTTC. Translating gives CASSLPTPLAGGHNEQFF.

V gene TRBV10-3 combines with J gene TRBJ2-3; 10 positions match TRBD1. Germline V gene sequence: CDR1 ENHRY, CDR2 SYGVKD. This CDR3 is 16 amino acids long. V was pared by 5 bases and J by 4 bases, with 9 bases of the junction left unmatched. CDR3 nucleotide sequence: TGTGCCATCAGTTGGGGGGGACAGGGGAGGGCAGATACGCAGTATTTT. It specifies CAISWGGQGRADTQYF.

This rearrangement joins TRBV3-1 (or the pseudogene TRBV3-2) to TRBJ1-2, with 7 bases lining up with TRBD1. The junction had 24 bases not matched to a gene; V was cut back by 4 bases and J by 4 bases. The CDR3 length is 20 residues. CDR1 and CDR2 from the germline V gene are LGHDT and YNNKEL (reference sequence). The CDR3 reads CASSLPQPGGRQGLIYGYTF. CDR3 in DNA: TGTGCCAGCAGCCTCCCTCAACCTGGGGGTAGACAGGGCCTCATCTATGGCTACACCTTC.

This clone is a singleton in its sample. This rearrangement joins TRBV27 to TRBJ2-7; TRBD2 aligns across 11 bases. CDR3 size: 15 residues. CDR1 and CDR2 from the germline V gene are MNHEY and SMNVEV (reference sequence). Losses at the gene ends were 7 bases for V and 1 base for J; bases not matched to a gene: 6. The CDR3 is CASTQLAGASYEQYF. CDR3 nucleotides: TGTGCCAGCACCCAACTAGCGGGGGCTTCCTACGAGCAGTACTTC.

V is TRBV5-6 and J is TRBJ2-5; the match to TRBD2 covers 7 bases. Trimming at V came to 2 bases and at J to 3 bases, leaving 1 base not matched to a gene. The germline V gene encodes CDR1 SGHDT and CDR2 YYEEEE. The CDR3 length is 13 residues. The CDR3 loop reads CASSFGTKETQYF. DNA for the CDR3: TGTGCCAGCAGCTTCGGGACTAAAGAGACCCAGTACTTC.

The CDR3: CASSPGQGRSGSTDTQYF. CDR3 DNA: TGCGCCAGCAGCCCCGGACAGGGTAGGTCGGGAAGCACAGATACGCAGTATTTT. This chain links TRBV4-3 with TRBJ2-3; 8 nucleotides align to TRBD1. The length of the CDR3 is 18 residues. The V gene end was trimmed by 4 bases and the J gene end by 0 bases; junction bases not matched to a gene: 12. The germline V gene has CDR1 LGHNA and CDR2 YSLEER.

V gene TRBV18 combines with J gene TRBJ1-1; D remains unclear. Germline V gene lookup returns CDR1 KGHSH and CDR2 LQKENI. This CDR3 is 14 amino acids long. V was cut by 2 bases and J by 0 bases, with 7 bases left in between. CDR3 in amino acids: CASSPKQLNTEAFF. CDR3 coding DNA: TGTGCCAGCTCACCAAAACAATTGAACACTGAAGCTTTCTTT. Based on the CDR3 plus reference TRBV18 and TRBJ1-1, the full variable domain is NAGVMQNPRHLVRRRGQEARLRCSPMKGHSHVYWYRQLPEEGLKFMVYLQKENIIDESGMPKERFSAEFPKEGPSILRIQQVVRGDSAAYFCASSPKQLNTEAFFGQGTRLTVV.

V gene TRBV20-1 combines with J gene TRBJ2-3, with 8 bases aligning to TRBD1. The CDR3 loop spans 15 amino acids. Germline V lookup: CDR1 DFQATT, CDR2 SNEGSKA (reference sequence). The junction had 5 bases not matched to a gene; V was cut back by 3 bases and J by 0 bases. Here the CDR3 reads CSASNRDRSTDTQYF. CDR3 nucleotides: TGCAGTGCTAGTAACCGGGACAGGAGCACAGATACGCAGTATTTT.